This T cell receptor (beta chain) was profiled in a study of post-analysis software for immune sequencing data. Study at large: Recorded disease courses covered relapsing-remitting, secondary progressive and progressive-relapsing multiple sclerosis. Some patients had no subtype annotation.

The CDR3 length is 16 residues. The junction had 10 bases not matched to a gene; V was cut back by 4 bases and J by 7 bases. Germline values: CDR1 SSHAT, CDR2 FNYEAQ (reference sequence). This clonotype came up a few times. Its antigen is still unknown. Included in the TCR beta cDNA libraries were unique molecular identifiers. cDNA molecules numbering some 500,000 came from around 0.96 to 9.9 million T cells. Each CDR3 protein gets one entry after TCRdb re-called the PCR reads with MiXCR. Of about 430,000 distinct CDR3 sequences listed, 39% are singletons. Study outcomes and limitations: Batch-mates among the samples co-clustered strongly by F measure. TRBV segments more frequent in patients than in controls numbered roughly 5 and included TRBV5-6, TRBV5-1 and TRBV20-1. Normalized Chao1 diversity in multiple sclerosis patients fell significantly below that of controls.

Material: blood. The genes are TRBV7-7 and TRBJ2-1; the match to TRBD1 covers 10 bases. The source is a girl aged 2 to 10 with multiple sclerosis. This CDR3 is CASSSGQGKILNEQFF. The CDR3 nucleotides are TGTGCCAGCAGCTCGGGACAGGGGAAGATATTAAATGAGCAGTTCTTC.